The clone carrying this TCR beta chain has only a few counts. Its antigen is currently unknown. Germline trimming cut 3 bases from V and 1 base from J; bases unmatched to any gene: 4. The CDR3 is 16 amino acids. Germline loops: CDR1 SGHDN, CDR2 FVKESK. This sample was included in a study of T cell repertoires in cytomegalovirus infection. As for the study in general: Evidence of both CMV infection and a matching HLA type came from public TCR beta signatures.

Study-level points and caveats: Cumulative public TCR beta family frequency identified CMV carriers with the relevant HLA. The ex vivo response showed dominance by HLA-C-restricted CMV-specific TCR beta clonotypes.

TCRdb independently ran MiXCR on the reads; one entry per CDR3 protein. This table holds some 440,000 distinct CDR3 sequences, approximately 30% found once. The receptor's source is a human donor in good health (CMV status not recorded). Some clones in this sample may be carry-over from other donors' samples. The sequencing sample was made of PBMCs. The genes are TRBV14 and TRBJ1-1, with 11 bases aligning to TRBD1. CDR3 DNA: TGTGCCAGCAGCCAGCGGACAGGGGGCACGAACACTGAAGCTTTCTTT. Translated, it gives CASSQRTGGTNTEAFF.